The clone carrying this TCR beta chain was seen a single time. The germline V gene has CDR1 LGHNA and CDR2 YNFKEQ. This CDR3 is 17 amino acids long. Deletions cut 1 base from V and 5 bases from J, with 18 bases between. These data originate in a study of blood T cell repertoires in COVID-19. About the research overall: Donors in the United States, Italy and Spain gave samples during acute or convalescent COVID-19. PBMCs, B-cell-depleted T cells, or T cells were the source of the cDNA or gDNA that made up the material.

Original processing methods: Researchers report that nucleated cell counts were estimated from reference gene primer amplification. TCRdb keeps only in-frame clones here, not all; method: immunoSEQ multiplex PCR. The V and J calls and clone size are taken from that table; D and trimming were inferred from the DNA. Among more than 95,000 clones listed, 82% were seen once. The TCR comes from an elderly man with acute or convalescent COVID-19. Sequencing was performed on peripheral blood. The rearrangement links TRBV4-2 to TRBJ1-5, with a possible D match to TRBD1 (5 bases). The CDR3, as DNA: TGTGCCAGCAGCCAAGGATCATTCAGGGATTCGGATCAGCCCCAGCATTTT. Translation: CASSQGSFRDSDQPQHF.